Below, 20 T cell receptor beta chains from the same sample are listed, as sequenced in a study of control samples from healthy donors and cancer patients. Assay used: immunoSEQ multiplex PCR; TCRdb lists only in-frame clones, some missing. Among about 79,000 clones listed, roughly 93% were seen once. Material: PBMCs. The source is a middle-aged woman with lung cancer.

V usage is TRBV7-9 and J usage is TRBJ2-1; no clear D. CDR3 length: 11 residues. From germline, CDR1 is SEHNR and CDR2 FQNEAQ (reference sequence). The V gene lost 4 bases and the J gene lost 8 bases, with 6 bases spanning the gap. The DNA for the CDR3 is TGTGCCAGCAGCTCAGAGGATGAGCAGTTCTTC. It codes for CASSSEDEQFF.

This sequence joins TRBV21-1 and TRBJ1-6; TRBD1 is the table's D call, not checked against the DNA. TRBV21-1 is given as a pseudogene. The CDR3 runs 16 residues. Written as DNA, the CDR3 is TGTGCCAGCACCACGACAGGGGTTAACTATAATTCACCCCTCCACTTT. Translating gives CASTTTGVNYNSPLHF.

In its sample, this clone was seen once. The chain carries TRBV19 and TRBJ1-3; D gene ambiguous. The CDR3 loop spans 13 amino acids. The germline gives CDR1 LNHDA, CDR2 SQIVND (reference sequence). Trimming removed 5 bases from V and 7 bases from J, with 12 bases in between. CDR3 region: CASSGEAGNTIYF. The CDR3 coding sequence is TGTGCCAGTAGTGGGGAGGCCGGCAACACCATATATTTT.

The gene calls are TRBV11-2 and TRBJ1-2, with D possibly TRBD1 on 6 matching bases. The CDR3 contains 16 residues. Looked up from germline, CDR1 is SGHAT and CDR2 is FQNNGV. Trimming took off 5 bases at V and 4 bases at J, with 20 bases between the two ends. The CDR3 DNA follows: TGTGCCAGCAGCCCTGCCAATGGGGGCTTGCGCTATGGCTACACCTTC. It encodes CASSPANGGLRYGYTF.

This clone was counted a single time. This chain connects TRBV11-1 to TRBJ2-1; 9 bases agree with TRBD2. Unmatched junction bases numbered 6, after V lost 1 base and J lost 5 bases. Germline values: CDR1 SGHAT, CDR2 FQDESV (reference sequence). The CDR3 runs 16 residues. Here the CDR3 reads CASSLVLLAGNNEQFF. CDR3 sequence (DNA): TGTGCCAGCAGCTTAGTGTTGCTAGCGGGGAACAATGAGCAGTTCTTC. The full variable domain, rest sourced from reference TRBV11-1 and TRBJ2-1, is EAEVAQSPRYKITEKSQAVAFWCDPISGHATLYWYRQILGQGPELLVQFQDESVVDDSQLPKDRFSAERLKGVDSTLKIQPAELGDSAMYLCASSLVLLAGNNEQFFGPGTRLTVL.

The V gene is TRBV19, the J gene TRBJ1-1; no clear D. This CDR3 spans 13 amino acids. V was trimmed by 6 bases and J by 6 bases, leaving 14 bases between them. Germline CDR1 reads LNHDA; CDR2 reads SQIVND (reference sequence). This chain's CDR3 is CASRLMRAAEAFF. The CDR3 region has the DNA TGTGCCAGTAGGCTGATGCGGGCCGCTGAAGCTTTCTTT.

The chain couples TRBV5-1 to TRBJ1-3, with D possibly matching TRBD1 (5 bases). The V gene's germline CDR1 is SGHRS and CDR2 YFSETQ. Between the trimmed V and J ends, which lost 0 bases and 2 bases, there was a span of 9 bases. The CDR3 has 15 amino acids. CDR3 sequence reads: CASSLDRFPGNTIYF. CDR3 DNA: TGCGCCAGCAGCTTGGACAGGTTTCCTGGAAACACCATATATTTT.

The CDR3 reads CASSYPGQGITEAFF. CDR3 DNA sequence: TGCGCCAGCAGTTACCCGGGACAGGGGATCACTGAAGCTTTCTTT. The V and J genes are TRBV10-2 and TRBJ1-1; 10 bases line up with TRBD1. The germline V gene encodes CDR1 WSHSY and CDR2 SAAADI. This CDR3 is built from 15 residues. V shed 5 bases and J 4 bases; nucleotides not matched to a gene: 7.

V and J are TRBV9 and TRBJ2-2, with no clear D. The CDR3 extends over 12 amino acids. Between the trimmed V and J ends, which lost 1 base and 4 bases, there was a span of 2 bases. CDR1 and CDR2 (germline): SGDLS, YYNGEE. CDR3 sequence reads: CASSVFTGELFF. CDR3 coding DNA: TGTGCCAGCAGCGTATTCACCGGGGAGCTGTTTTTT.

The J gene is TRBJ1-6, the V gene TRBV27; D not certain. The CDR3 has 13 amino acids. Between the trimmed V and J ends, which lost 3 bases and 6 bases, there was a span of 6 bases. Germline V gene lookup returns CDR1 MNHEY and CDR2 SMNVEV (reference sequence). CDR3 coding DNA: TGTGCCAGCAGTTTGACGGTTAATTCACCCCTCCACTTT. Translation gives CASSLTVNSPLHF.

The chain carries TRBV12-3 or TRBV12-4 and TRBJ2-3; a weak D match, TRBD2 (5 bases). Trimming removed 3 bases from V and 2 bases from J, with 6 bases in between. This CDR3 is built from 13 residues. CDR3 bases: TGTGCCAGCAGTTTTGACTACACAGATACGCAGTATTTT. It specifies CASSFDYTDTQYF.

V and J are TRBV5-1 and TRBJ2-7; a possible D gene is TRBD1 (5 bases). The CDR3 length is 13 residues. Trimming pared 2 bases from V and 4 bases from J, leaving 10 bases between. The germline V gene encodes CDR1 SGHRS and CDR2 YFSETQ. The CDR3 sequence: CASSFRQSYEQYF. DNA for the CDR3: TGCGCCAGCAGCTTCCGACAGTCTTACGAGCAGTACTTC.

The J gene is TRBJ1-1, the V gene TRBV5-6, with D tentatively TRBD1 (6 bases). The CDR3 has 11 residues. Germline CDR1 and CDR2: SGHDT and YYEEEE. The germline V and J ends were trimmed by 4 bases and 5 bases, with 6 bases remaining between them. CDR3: CASSRGTEAFF. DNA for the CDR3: TGTGCCAGCAGCAGGGGGACTGAAGCTTTCTTT.

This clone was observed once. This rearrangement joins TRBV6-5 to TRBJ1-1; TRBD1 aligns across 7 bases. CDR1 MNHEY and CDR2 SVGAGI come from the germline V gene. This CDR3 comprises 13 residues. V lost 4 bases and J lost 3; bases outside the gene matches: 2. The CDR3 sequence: CASSSTGDTEAFF. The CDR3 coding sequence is TGTGCCAGCAGTTCCACAGGGGACACTGAAGCTTTCTTT.

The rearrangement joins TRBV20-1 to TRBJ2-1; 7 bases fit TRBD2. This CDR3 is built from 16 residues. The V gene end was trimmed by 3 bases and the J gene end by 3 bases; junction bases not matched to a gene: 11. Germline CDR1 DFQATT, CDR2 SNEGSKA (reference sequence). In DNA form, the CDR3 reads TGCAGTGCTAGTAGGGGCCCTGGCGGGGGCTACAATGAGCAGTTCTTC. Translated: CSASRGPGGGYNEQFF.

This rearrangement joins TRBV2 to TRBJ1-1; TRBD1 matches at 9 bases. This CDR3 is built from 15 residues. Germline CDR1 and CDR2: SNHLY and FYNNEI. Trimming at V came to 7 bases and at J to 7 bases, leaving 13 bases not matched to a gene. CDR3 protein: CASIRDREVMYEAFF. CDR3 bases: TGTGCCAGCATACGGGACAGGGAGGTAATGTATGAAGCTTTCTTT.

The CDR3 spells CASSDVRDSLAKNIQYF. The CDR3 DNA follows: TGTGCCAGCAGTGACGTAAGGGACAGCCTAGCCAAAAACATTCAGTACTTC. This chain uses TRBV2 with TRBJ2-4, with 7 bases identical to TRBD1. Trimming removed 3 bases from V and 0 bases from J; junction bases left unmatched: 8. The V gene's germline CDR1 is SNHLY and CDR2 FYNNEI. The length of the CDR3 is 17 residues.

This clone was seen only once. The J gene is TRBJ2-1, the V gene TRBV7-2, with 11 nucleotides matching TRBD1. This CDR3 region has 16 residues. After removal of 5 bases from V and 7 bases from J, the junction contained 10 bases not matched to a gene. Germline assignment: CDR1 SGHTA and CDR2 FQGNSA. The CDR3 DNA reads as TGTGCCAGCAGCCTCCTGGACAGGGGGCATGGAAATGAGCAGTTCTTC. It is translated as CASSLLDRGHGNEQFF.

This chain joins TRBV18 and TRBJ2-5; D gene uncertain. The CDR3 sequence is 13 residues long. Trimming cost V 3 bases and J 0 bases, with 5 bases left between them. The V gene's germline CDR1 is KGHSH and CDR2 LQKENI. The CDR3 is CASSPQYQETQYF. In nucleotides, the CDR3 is TGTGCCAGCTCACCTCAGTACCAAGAGACCCAGTACTTC.

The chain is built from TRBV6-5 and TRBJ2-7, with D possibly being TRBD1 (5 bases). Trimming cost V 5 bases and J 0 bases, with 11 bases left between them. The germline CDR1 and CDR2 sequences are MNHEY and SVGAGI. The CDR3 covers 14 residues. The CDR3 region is CASSMGLGSYEQYF. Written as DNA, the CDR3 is TGTGCCAGCAGTATGGGGCTTGGCTCCTACGAGCAGTACTTC.